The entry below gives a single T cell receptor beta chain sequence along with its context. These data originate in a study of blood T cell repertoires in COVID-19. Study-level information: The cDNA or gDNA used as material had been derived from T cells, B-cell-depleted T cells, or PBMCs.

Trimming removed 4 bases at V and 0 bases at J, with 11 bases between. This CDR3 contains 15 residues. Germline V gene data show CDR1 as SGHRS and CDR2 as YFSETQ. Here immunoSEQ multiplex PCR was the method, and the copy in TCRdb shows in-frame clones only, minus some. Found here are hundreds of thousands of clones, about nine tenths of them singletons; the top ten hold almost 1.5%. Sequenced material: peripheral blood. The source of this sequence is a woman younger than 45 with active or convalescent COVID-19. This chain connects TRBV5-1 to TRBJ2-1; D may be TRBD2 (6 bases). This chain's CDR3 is CASSPTGASYNEQFF. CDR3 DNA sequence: TGCGCCAGCAGCCCTACGGGAGCCTCCTACAATGAGCAGTTCTTC.